These 17 T cell receptor beta chains came from one sample sequenced in a study of neurological immune-mediated disorders. TCRdb passed the 5' RACE reads through MiXCR, listing each CDR3 protein once. The repertoire consists of more than 35,000 distinct CDR3 sequences, with around 3.3% occurring once and the leading ten covering about 16%. The specimen was PBMCs. Source of these receptors: a woman in her forties or fifties with multiple sclerosis.

This clonotype came up many times. In nucleotides, the CDR3 is TGTGCCAGCAGTCACGCGGACCAGGGGGGATATGGCTACACCTTC. Protein product: CASSHADQGGYGYTF. V gene TRBV6-4 combines with J gene TRBJ1-2, with 7 bases that match TRBD1. In germline, CDR1 is MRHNA, CDR2 SNTAGT. The CDR3 extends over 15 amino acids. V lost 5 bases, J lost 5 bases, and 11 bases stayed unmatched.

This clonotype appeared many times. CDR3 sequence reads: CASSHGAGEQYF. In DNA, the CDR3 is TGCGCCAGCAGCCACGGGGCGGGCGAGCAGTACTTC. The chain carries TRBV5-1 and TRBJ2-7, with D perhaps TRBD1 or TRBD2 (5 bases each). There are 12 residues in the CDR3. V gave up 4 bases and J gave up 6 bases, with 11 bases separating them. The germline V gene encodes CDR1 SGHRS and CDR2 YFSETQ.

The chain couples TRBV20-1 to TRBJ2-1; D tentatively reads TRBD1 or TRBD2 (6 bases each). The CDR3 sequence is 11 residues long. The germline V gene encodes CDR1 DFQATT and CDR2 SNEGSKA (reference sequence). Trimming took off 6 bases at V and 6 bases at J, with 9 bases between the two ends. The DNA of the CDR3 is TGCAGTGCAGGGGGGTTCAATGAGCAGTTCTTC. This sequence encodes CSAGGFNEQFF.

As for this clonotype: A read error may be the cause here, since a much bigger clone is one base away. The J gene is TRBJ2-7, the V gene TRBV27, with 7 bases identical to TRBD1. This CDR3 region has 13 residues. Unmatched junction bases numbered 8, after V lost 5 bases and J lost 7 bases. Germline assignment: CDR1 MNHEY and CDR2 SMNVEV (reference sequence). The CDR3 reads CASSPETGREQYF. CDR3 in DNA: TGTGCCAGCAGTCCTGAGACAGGGAGAGAGCAGTACTTC.

There are many counts of this clonotype. The gene calls are TRBV29-1 and TRBJ2-7; 8 bases agree with TRBD2. Germline-derived CDR1 and CDR2 are SQVTM and ANQGSEA. The V and J ends lost 4 bases and 0 bases, in that order; junction bases with no gene match: 14. The CDR3 is made up of 17 amino acids. CDR3 nucleotides: TGCAGCGTTGTCGTGACACGCGAGCGGGGGCACTCCTACGAGCAGTACGTC. Residues: CSVVVTRERGHSYEQYV.

Ten or more counts support this clonotype. The gene calls are TRBV15 and TRBJ2-6, with TRBD1 as a possible D gene (6 bases). The V end was cut by 4 bases, the J end by 0 bases, with 19 bases between. Germline CDR1 LNHNV, CDR2 YYDKDF (reference sequence). The CDR3 loop spans 19 amino acids. The CDR3 protein is CATSITSGTFHSGANVLTF. CDR3 DNA sequence: TGTGCCACCAGCATTACCTCCGGGACATTTCACTCTGGGGCCAACGTCCTGACTTTC. Filled out from reference TRBV15 and TRBJ2-6, the complete variable domain reads DAMVIQNPRYQVTQFGKPVTLSCSQTLNHNVMYWYQQKSSQAPKLLFHYYDKDFNNEADTPDNFQSRRPNTSFCFLDIRSPGLGDTAMYLCATSITSGTFHSGANVLTFGAGSRLTVL.

This clonotype was observed at least ten times. The J gene is TRBJ1-1, the V gene TRBV5-1; D is possibly TRBD1 (5 bases). The germline V gene has CDR1 SGHRS and CDR2 YFSETQ. This CDR3 is 14 amino acids long. V was shortened by 4 bases and J by 4 bases, with 14 bases between the two germline ends. Here the CDR3 reads CASSDQGRGTEAFF. CDR3 DNA sequence: TGCGCCAGCAGCGATCAGGGTAGGGGCACTGAAGCTTTCTTT.

This clonotype was seen many times. This chain joins TRBV3-1 and TRBJ2-6; no clear D. V was cut by 6 bases and J by 0 bases, with 15 bases left in between. The germline gives CDR1 LGHDT, CDR2 YNNKEL (reference sequence). The length of the CDR3 is 17 residues. In DNA, the CDR3 is TGTGCCAGCAGGAAGGGTGGGGTTAGCTCTGGGGCCAACGTCCTGACTTTC. Residues: CASRKGGVSSGANVLTF.

Many counts were recorded for this clonotype. This chain joins TRBV20-1 and TRBJ2-3; TRBD2 aligns across 10 bases. Per germline, CDR1 DFQATT and CDR2 SNEGSKA (reference sequence). The junction had 4 bases not matched to a gene; V was cut back by 5 bases and J by 2 bases. CDR3 length: 14 amino acids. The CDR3 DNA is TGCAGTGCTCTAGCGGGGGCCCTCACAGATACGCAGTATTTT. This codes for CSALAGALTDTQYF.

This clonotype came up many times. The chain uses TRBV5-1 and TRBJ2-3; perhaps TRBD2 as D (7 bases). CDR1 and CDR2 (germline): SGHRS, YFSETQ. The CDR3 is made up of 13 amino acids. Deletions cut 2 bases from V and 4 bases from J, with 8 bases between. CDR3 protein: CASSFGGPDTQYF. The CDR3 nucleotides are TGCGCCAGCAGCTTCGGGGGGCCAGATACGCAGTATTTT.

This clonotype was counted many times. The gene calls are TRBV5-1 and TRBJ2-3, with a weak D call TRBD1 (7 bases). V lost 4 bases, J lost 6 bases, and 18 bases lay in between. This CDR3 is 15 amino acids long. Germline CDR1 and CDR2: SGHRS and YFSETQ. This CDR3 reads CASSGGTETRDTQYF. The DNA for the CDR3 is TGCGCCAGCAGCGGCGGGACAGAGACGAGGGATACGCAGTATTTT. Full variable domain (missing parts from reference TRBV5-1 and TRBJ2-3): KAGVTQTPRYLIKTRGQQVTLSCSPISGHRSVSWYQQTPGQGLQFLFEYFSETQRNKGNFPGRFSGRQFSNSRSEMNVSTLELGDSALYLCASSGGTETRDTQYFGPGTRLTVL.

This clonotype was recorded many times. The V call is TRBV5-1, the J call TRBJ2-3; 14 bases are a match to TRBD2. The CDR3 sequence is 17 residues long. Germline V CDR1 and CDR2: SGHRS, YFSETQ. Trimming cost V 0 bases and J 6 bases; bases outside gene matches: 6. The chain's CDR3 is CASSLGGLAGDMDTQYF. The DNA of the CDR3 is TGCGCCAGCAGCTTGGGGGGACTAGCGGGAGATATGGATACGCAGTATTTT.

The chain links TRBV10-2 to TRBJ1-3; D might be TRBD1 (5 bases). Germline V gene sequence: CDR1 WSHSY, CDR2 SAAADI. The CDR3 is made up of 13 amino acids. Trimming took off 6 bases at V and 4 bases at J, with 10 bases between the two ends. CDR3 sequence: CASSWDAGNTIYF. DNA for the CDR3: TGCGCCAGCAGCTGGGACGCAGGAAACACCATATATTTT.

In this sample, this clonotype turned up many times. V and J are TRBV10-2 and TRBJ1-1; D is possibly TRBD1 (5 bases). Germline CDR1 WSHSY, CDR2 SAAADI. CDR3 length: 16 residues. With 2 bases removed from V and 1 base from J, the gap between germline ends came to 14 bases. The CDR3 is CASSEIGGYENTEAFF. The CDR3 DNA follows: TGCGCCAGCAGTGAGATTGGGGGATACGAGAACACTGAAGCTTTCTTT.

This clonotype came up many times. The chain has TRBV7-6 and TRBJ2-7; D is uncertain. Looked up from germline, CDR1 is SGHVS and CDR2 is FNYEAQ. Trimming cost V 2 bases and J 7 bases, with 6 bases left between them. CDR3 length: 11 amino acids. The CDR3 loop is CASSLLEEQYV. The CDR3 DNA reads TGTGCCAGCAGCTTACTAGAGGAGCAGTACGTC.

This clonotype was recorded at least ten times. This chain joins TRBV3-1 and TRBJ1-1; D remains ambiguous. The ends were cut back, 4 bases at V and 7 bases at J, with 10 bases in the middle. The CDR3 extends over 12 amino acids. Looked up from germline, CDR1 is LGHDT and CDR2 is YNNKEL (reference sequence). CDR3: CASSPRTGEAFF. As DNA, the CDR3 is TGTGCCAGCAGCCCCCGTACGGGTGAAGCTTTCTTT. The complete variable domain, with remaining parts taken from reference TRBV3-1 and TRBJ1-1, reads DTAVSQTPKYLVTQMGNDKSIKCEQNLGHDTMYWYKQDSKKFLKIMFSYNNKELIINETVPNRFSPKSPDKAHLNLHINSLELGDSAVYFCASSPRTGEAFFGQGTRLTVV.

This clonotype was detected ten times or more. The junction departs from the called germline gene at one end, perhaps through a read error. The chain recombines TRBV7-7 with TRBJ1-6; a possible D gene is TRBD1 (6 bases). Germline V gives CDR1 SSHAT, CDR2 FNYEAQ (reference sequence). The length of the CDR3 is 20 residues. Written as DNA, the CDR3 is TGTGCTAGCAGCTTAGCCCCGATAGCGGGGACACGGGGTCAAGATTCACCCCTCCACTTT. Protein product: CASSLAPIAGTRGQDSPLHF.